A selection of T cell receptor beta chains follows, all from one sample in a study of blood T cell repertoires in COVID-19. Data came from immunoSEQ multiplex PCR; TCRdb stores just in-frame clones and leaves some out. The data hold about 180,000 clones, with roughly nine tenths observed a single time. The sequenced sample consisted of peripheral blood. The origin of the receptors is a man between 65 and 85 years old with active or convalescent COVID-19. The CDR3 runs from the conserved cysteine through the conserved F or W. A D gene is named only where the DNA matches it firmly. Some rows have no size entry. The others give once, few or many, or a class for an expanded clone.

J gene: TRBJ2-1; V gene: TRBV5-8; D gene: TRBD2; clone size: -; CDR3 DNA: TGTGCCAGCAGCTTGGTCCCTAGCGGGAGTTTTTCCCATGAGCAGTTCTTC; CDR3 protein: CASSLVPSGSFSHEQFF
J gene: TRBJ1-2; V gene: TRBV6-6; D gene: -; clone size: -; CDR3 DNA: TGTGCCAGCAGTTACCCAGCGGGGGGGCCGAGGTATGGCTACACCTTC; CDR3 protein: CASSYPAGGPRYGYTF
J gene: TRBJ1-1; V gene: TRBV4-1; D gene: -; clone size: -; CDR3 DNA: TGCGCCAGCAGCCACCCTGGGGGGATCACTGAAGCTTTCTTT; CDR3 protein: CASSHPGGITEAFF
J gene: TRBJ2-7; V gene: TRBV6-5; D gene: TRBD1; clone size: -; CDR3 DNA: TGTGCCAGCAGTAGCCAGACAGGGCACTACGAGCAGTACTTC; CDR3 protein: CASSSQTGHYEQYF
J gene: TRBJ2-3; V gene: TRBV9; D gene: -; clone size: -; CDR3 DNA: TGTGCCAGCAGCGTAACTAACTCAGATACGCAGTATTTT; CDR3 protein: CASSVTNSDTQYF
J gene: TRBJ2-4; V gene: TRBV3-1/TRBV3-2; D gene: -; clone size: few; CDR3 DNA: TGTGCCAGCAGCCAAGGTGGGGCGATCAACATTCAGTACTTC; CDR3 protein: CASSQGGAINIQYF
J gene: TRBJ1-2; V gene: TRBV25-1; D gene: TRBD1; clone size: -; CDR3 DNA: TGTGCCAGCAGGGACAGGGTTTACGGCTACACCTTC; CDR3 protein: CASRDRVYGYTF
J gene: TRBJ2-7; V gene: TRBV5-4; D gene: TRBD1; clone size: -; CDR3 DNA: TGTGCCAGCAGCCAAGGGGGCGAAAGAGTCTACGAGCAGTACTTC; CDR3 protein: CASSQGGERVYEQYF
J gene: TRBJ1-5; V gene: TRBV18; D gene: -; clone size: -; CDR3 DNA: TGTGCCAGCTCCGCGACAGAAACCTCTAGCAATCAGCCCCAGCATTTT; CDR3 protein: CASSATETSSNQPQHF
J gene: TRBJ2-5; V gene: TRBV2; D gene: TRBD2; clone size: -; CDR3 DNA: TGTGCCAGCACTCTAGCGGGGAGCCTACGGCAGTACTTC; CDR3 protein: CASTLAGSLRQYF
J gene: TRBJ2-4; V gene: TRBV19; D gene: TRBD2; clone size: -; CDR3 DNA: TGTGCCAGTAGTCCCCTAGCGGGATTGAACATTCAGTACTTC; CDR3 protein: CASSPLAGLNIQYF
J gene: TRBJ1-3; V gene: TRBV7-9; D gene: -; clone size: -; CDR3 DNA: TGTGCCAGCAGCTTAGGAGGGACATGGGGAAACACCATATATTTT; CDR3 protein: CASSLGGTWGNTIYF
J gene: TRBJ1-5; V gene: TRBV4-1; D gene: -; clone size: -; CDR3 DNA: TGCGCCAGCAGCCAATCCGGACAGACCTATAGCAATCAGCCCCAGCATTTT; CDR3 protein: CASSQSGQTYSNQPQHF
J gene: TRBJ1-3; V gene: TRBV6-5; D gene: -; clone size: once; CDR3 DNA: TGTGCCAGCAGTTACCGTGCAGGCTCTGGAAACACCATATATTTT; CDR3 protein: CASSYRAGSGNTIYF
J gene: TRBJ1-5; V gene: TRBV10-3; D gene: -; clone size: once; CDR3 DNA: TGTGCCATCAGTGTAACCGGGGGGGATCAGCCCCAGCATTTT; CDR3 protein: CAISVTGGDQPQHF
J gene: TRBJ1-5; V gene: TRBV6-2/TRBV6-3; D gene: TRBD1; clone size: -; CDR3 DNA: TGTGCCAGCAGTTACTCGACAGGGGGCGATCAGCCCCAGCATTTT; CDR3 protein: CASSYSTGGDQPQHF
J gene: TRBJ2-7; V gene: TRBV7-9; D gene: -; clone size: once; CDR3 DNA: TGTGCCAGCAGCTTACGGTCGGACTTCTACGAGCAGTACTTC; CDR3 protein: CASSLRSDFYEQYF
J gene: TRBJ2-7; V gene: TRBV5-5; D gene: -; clone size: -; CDR3 DNA: TGTGCCAGCAGCCCCCACCCCTTAACAACATACGAGCAGTACTTC; CDR3 protein: CASSPHPLTTYEQYF
J gene: TRBJ1-6; V gene: TRBV19; D gene: -; clone size: few; CDR3 DNA: TGTGCCAGTAGTATCTCTGGCGGACTTAATTCACCCCTCCACTTT; CDR3 protein: CASSISGGLNSPLHF
J gene: TRBJ2-1; V gene: TRBV5-1; D gene: TRBD2; clone size: -; CDR3 DNA: TGCGCCAGCAGCTTACCGGGACTAGCGGGATGGAATGAGCAGTTCTTC; CDR3 protein: CASSLPGLAGWNEQFF
J gene: TRBJ1-1; V gene: TRBV5-1; D gene: TRBD1; clone size: -; CDR3 DNA: TGCGCCAGCAGCTTTGGACAGGGTGAAGCTTTCTTT; CDR3 protein: CASSFGQGEAFF
J gene: TRBJ2-7; V gene: TRBV4-3; D gene: -; clone size: few; CDR3 DNA: TGCGCCAGCAGCCCCACCGGTGAGGGTCCCGAGCAGTACTTC; CDR3 protein: CASSPTGEGPEQYF
J gene: TRBJ2-1; V gene: TRBV6-4; D gene: TRBD1; clone size: -; CDR3 DNA: TGTGCCAGCAGCCGGGACAGATACTCCTACAATGAGCAGTTCTTC; CDR3 protein: CASSRDRYSYNEQFF
J gene: TRBJ1-3; V gene: TRBV25-1; D gene: TRBD1; clone size: -; CDR3 DNA: TGTGCCAGCAGCCCCCTGACAGGGCGAGGAAACACCATATATTTT; CDR3 protein: CASSPLTGRGNTIYF
J gene: TRBJ2-7; V gene: TRBV6-5; D gene: -; clone size: -; CDR3 DNA: TGTGCCAGCAGTTACTCGGCAGGGGCTTCCTACGAGCAGTACTTC; CDR3 protein: CASSYSAGASYEQYF
J gene: TRBJ1-2; V gene: TRBV28; D gene: -; clone size: -; CDR3 DNA: TGTGCCAGCACTAAGGGGACTCCTTATGGCTACACCTTC; CDR3 protein: CASTKGTPYGYTF
J gene: TRBJ2-4; V gene: TRBV7-2; D gene: -; clone size: -; CDR3 DNA: TGTGCCAGCAGCACCCAGGGGTACATTCAGTACTTC; CDR3 protein: CASSTQGYIQYF
J gene: TRBJ2-1; V gene: TRBV5-4; D gene: -; clone size: -; CDR3 DNA: TGTGCCAGCAGCTCCTCCCCTAGCTCCTACAATGAGCAGTTCTTC; CDR3 protein: CASSSSPSSYNEQFF
J gene: TRBJ1-5; V gene: TRBV5-8; D gene: TRBD1; clone size: -; CDR3 DNA: TGTGCCAGCAGCCCTAAGACAGGGTCTCAGCCCCAGCATTTT; CDR3 protein: CASSPKTGSQPQHF
J gene: TRBJ2-6; V gene: TRBV27; D gene: -; clone size: -; CDR3 DNA: TGTGCCAGCAGACTGATCTCTGGGGCCAACGTCCTGACTTTC; CDR3 protein: CASRLISGANVLTF
J gene: TRBJ2-7; V gene: TRBV9; D gene: TRBD2; clone size: -; CDR3 DNA: TGTGCCAGCAGCCCCCGGGGGGGCATGAGTGAATGGTACGAGCAGTACTTC; CDR3 protein: CASSPRGGMSEWYEQYF
J gene: TRBJ1-1; V gene: TRBV13; D gene: TRBD1; clone size: once; CDR3 DNA: TGTGCCAGCAGCTGGGGACAGGGGACGCCTGAAGCTTTCTTT; CDR3 protein: CASSWGQGTPEAFF
J gene: TRBJ2-3; V gene: TRBV2; D gene: TRBD2; clone size: once; CDR3 DNA: TGTGCCAGCGGGGGACTATTGAGGGGCACAGATACGCAGTATTTT; CDR3 protein: CASGGLLRGTDTQYF
J gene: TRBJ2-1; V gene: TRBV28; D gene: -; clone size: -; CDR3 DNA: TGTGCCAGCACCCACGGAGGGAGGGGGGGTGGAAATGAGCAGTTCTTC; CDR3 protein: CASTHGGRGGGNEQFF
J gene: TRBJ2-3; V gene: TRBV6-2/TRBV6-3; D gene: -; clone size: -; CDR3 DNA: TGTGCCAGCAGTTACGGGCCCACAGATACGCAGTATTTT; CDR3 protein: CASSYGPTDTQYF
J gene: TRBJ2-1; V gene: TRBV4-1; D gene: -; clone size: -; CDR3 DNA: TGCGCCAGCAGCCGGAATGTCTGGGAGGACTACAATGAGCAGTTCTTC; CDR3 protein: CASSRNVWEDYNEQFF
J gene: TRBJ2-1; V gene: TRBV6-2/TRBV6-3; D gene: -; clone size: -; CDR3 DNA: TGTGCCAGCAGTTTCGGACACCCCAATGAGCAGTTCTTC; CDR3 protein: CASSFGHPNEQFF
J gene: TRBJ1-2; V gene: TRBV19; D gene: -; clone size: -; CDR3 DNA: TGTGCCAGTAGTAGACAGTCTAATAACTATGGCTACACCTTC; CDR3 protein: CASSRQSNNYGYTF
J gene: TRBJ2-5; V gene: TRBV5-1; D gene: -; clone size: few; CDR3 DNA: TGCGCCAGCAGCTTCAGGGTACAAGAGACCCAGTACTTC; CDR3 protein: CASSFRVQETQYF
J gene: TRBJ1-3; V gene: TRBV4-3; D gene: -; clone size: -; CDR3 DNA: TGCGCCAGCAGCCAAGATAGGTCCAGGGGAAACACCATATATTTT; CDR3 protein: CASSQDRSRGNTIYF
J gene: TRBJ2-6; V gene: TRBV28; D gene: -; clone size: -; CDR3 DNA: TGTGCCAGCAGTTTAAATCAGGGAAGCTCTGGGGCCAACGTCCTGACTTTC; CDR3 protein: CASSLNQGSSGANVLTF
J gene: TRBJ2-7; V gene: TRBV7-2; D gene: TRBD1; clone size: -; CDR3 DNA: TGTGCCAGCAGCTGGGGACAGGGAAACTACGAGCAGTACTTC; CDR3 protein: CASSWGQGNYEQYF
J gene: TRBJ2-3; V gene: TRBV5-5; D gene: -; clone size: -; CDR3 DNA: TGTGCCAGCAGCTTGACGGGTTACACAGATACGCAGTATTTT; CDR3 protein: CASSLTGYTDTQYF
J gene: TRBJ1-1; V gene: TRBV6-4; D gene: -; clone size: -; CDR3 DNA: TGTGCCAGCAGTGCACAGGGGAACACTGAAGCTTTCTTT; CDR3 protein: CASSAQGNTEAFF
J gene: TRBJ1-6; V gene: TRBV19; D gene: TRBD1; clone size: -; CDR3 DNA: TGTGCCAGTAGTCCGCCGGACAGGAACCTCTTTAATTCACCCCTCCACTTT; CDR3 protein: CASSPPDRNLFNSPLHF
J gene: TRBJ2-3; V gene: TRBV5-1; D gene: -; clone size: -; CDR3 DNA: TGCGCCAGCAGCTTGACTAGCACAGATACGCAGTATTTT; CDR3 protein: CASSLTSTDTQYF
J gene: TRBJ2-1; V gene: TRBV6-5; D gene: -; clone size: -; CDR3 DNA: TGTGCCAGCAGTTTGAGCTCCTACAATGAGCAGTTCTTC; CDR3 protein: CASSLSSYNEQFF
J gene: TRBJ1-6; V gene: TRBV5-1; D gene: -; clone size: -; CDR3 DNA: TGCGCCAGCAGCTTGACAGGGTTAAGCTCCTATAATTCACCCCTCCACTTT; CDR3 protein: CASSLTGLSSYNSPLHF
J gene: TRBJ2-1; V gene: TRBV18; D gene: TRBD1; clone size: -; CDR3 DNA: TGTGCCAGCTCGTCCCAGGGACAGGAGCGATTCCGATCTACATCTGAGCAGTTCTTC; CDR3 protein: CASSSQGQERFRSTSEQFF
J gene: TRBJ1-2; V gene: TRBV7-9; D gene: -; clone size: -; CDR3 DNA: TGTGCCAGCAGCTTATGGCGTACGGGTGGGAGTTATGGCTACACCTTC; CDR3 protein: CASSLWRTGGSYGYTF
J gene: TRBJ2-5; V gene: TRBV24-1; D gene: -; clone size: -; CDR3 DNA: TGTGCCACCAGTATTTCCAACCAAGAGACCCAGTACTTC; CDR3 protein: CATSISNQETQYF
J gene: TRBJ1-2; V gene: TRBV6-2/TRBV6-3; D gene: -; clone size: -; CDR3 DNA: TGTGCCAGCAGTTATCCTCCGACTGGCCCCTATGGCTACACCTTC; CDR3 protein: CASSYPPTGPYGYTF
J gene: TRBJ1-2; V gene: TRBV9; D gene: -; clone size: -; CDR3 DNA: TGTGCCAGCAGCGCATTACAGGGTGTTCGCTACACCTTC; CDR3 protein: CASSALQGVRYTF
J gene: TRBJ1-2; V gene: TRBV6-1; D gene: -; clone size: -; CDR3 DNA: TGTGCCAGCAGTGAACAGAACTATGGCTACACCTTC; CDR3 protein: CASSEQNYGYTF